The present TCR beta chain was sequenced within a study of blood T cell repertoires in COVID-19. J was trimmed by 6 bases and V by 2 bases; bases with no gene match: 0. The V gene's germline CDR1 is SNHLY and CDR2 FYNNEI. The CDR3 totals 12 residues. As processed by the authors: Reference gene primer amplification gave estimated nucleated cell counts. Clones were sequenced by immunoSEQ multiplex PCR, and TCRdb holds only the in-frame ones, with some missing. D and trimming were read from the DNA, whereas the V and J calls and clone size are those reported in that table. The sample carries just under 55,000 clones, roughly nine tenths recorded once.

The sample comprised peripheral blood. This clonotype was sampled from a man between 50 and 59 years old with acute or convalescent COVID-19. V usage is TRBV2 and J usage is TRBJ1-2; 7 bases line up with TRBD1. This CDR3 is CASSEQGDGYTF. The CDR3 DNA reads TGTGCCAGCAGTGAACAGGGGGATGGCTACACCTTC.